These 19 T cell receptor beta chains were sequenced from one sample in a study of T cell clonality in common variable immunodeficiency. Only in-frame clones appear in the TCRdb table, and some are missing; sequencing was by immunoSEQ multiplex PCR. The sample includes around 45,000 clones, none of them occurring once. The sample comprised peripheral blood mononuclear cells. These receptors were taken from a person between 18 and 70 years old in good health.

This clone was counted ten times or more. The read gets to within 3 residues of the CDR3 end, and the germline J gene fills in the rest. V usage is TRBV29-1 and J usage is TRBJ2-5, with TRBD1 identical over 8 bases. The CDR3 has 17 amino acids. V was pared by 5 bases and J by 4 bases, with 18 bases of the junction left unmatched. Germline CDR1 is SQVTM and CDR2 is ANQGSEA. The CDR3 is CSVKGGGRGRVRETQYF. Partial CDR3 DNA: TGCAGCGTTAAGGGGGGCGGCAGGGGGCGAGTGAGAGAGACC.

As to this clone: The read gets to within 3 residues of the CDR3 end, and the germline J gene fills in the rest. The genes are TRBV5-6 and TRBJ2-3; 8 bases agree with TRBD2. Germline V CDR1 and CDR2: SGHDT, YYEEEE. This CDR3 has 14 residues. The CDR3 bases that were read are TGTGCCAGCAGCTCCGCGGCGGGGGGCGAGACG. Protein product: CASSSAAGGET. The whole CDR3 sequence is CASSSAAGGETQYF.

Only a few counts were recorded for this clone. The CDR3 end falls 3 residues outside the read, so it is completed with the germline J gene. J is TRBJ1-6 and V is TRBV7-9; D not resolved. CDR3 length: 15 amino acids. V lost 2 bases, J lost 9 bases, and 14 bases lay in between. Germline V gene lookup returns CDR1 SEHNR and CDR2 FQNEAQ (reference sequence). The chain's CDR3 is CASSLSGEASSPLHF. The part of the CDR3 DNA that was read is TGTGCCAGCAGCTTATCCGGGGAGGCCAGTTCACCC. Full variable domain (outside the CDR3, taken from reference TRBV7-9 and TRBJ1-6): DTGVSQNPRHKITKRGQNVTFRCDPISEHNRLYWYRQTLGQGPEFLTYFQNEAQLEKSRLLSDRFSAERPKGSFSTLEIQRTEQGDSAMYLCASSLSGEASSPLHFGNGTRLTVT.

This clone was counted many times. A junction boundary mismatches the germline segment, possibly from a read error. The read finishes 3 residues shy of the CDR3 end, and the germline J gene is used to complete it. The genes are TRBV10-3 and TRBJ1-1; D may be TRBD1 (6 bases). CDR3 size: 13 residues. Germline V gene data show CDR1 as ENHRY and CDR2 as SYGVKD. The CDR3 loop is CAIRPGQNIEAFF. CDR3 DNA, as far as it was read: TGTGCCATCAGACCAGGACAGAACATTGAA.

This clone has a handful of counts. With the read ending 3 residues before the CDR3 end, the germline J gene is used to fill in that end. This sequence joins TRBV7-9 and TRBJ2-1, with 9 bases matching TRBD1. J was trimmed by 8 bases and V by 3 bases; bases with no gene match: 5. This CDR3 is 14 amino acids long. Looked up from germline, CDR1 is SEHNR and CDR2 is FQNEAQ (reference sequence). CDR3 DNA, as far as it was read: TGTGCCAGCAGCTTGGGACAGGGAGTATATGAG. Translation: CASSLGQGVYE. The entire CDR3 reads CASSLGQGVYEQFF.

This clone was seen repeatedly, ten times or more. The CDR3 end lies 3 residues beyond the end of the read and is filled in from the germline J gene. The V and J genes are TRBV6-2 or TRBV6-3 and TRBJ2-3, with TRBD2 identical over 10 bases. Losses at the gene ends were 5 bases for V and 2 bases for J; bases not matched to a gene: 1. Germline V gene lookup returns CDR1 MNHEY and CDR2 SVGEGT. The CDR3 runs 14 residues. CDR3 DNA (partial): TGTGCCAGCAGTAGCGGGGGGGCCACAGATACG. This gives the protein CASSSGGATDT. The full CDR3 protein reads CASSSGGATDTQYF.

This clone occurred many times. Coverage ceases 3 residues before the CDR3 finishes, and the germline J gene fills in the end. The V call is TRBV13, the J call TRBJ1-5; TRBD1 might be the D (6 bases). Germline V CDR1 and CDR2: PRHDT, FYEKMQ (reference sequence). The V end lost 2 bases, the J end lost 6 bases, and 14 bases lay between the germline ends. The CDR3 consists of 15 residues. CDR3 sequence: CASSLYREGGQPQHF. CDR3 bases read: TGTGCCAGCAGCTTATACAGGGAGGGCGGTCAGCCC.

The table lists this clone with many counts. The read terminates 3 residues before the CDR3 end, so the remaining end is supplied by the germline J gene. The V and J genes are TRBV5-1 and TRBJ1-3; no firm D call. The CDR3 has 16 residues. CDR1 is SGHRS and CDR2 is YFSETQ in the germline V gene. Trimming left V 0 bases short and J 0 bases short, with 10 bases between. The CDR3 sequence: CASSLAGASSGNTIYF. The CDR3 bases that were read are TGCGCCAGCAGCTTGGCCGGTGCCTCCTCTGGAAACACC. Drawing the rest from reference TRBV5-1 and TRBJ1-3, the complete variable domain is KAGVTQTPRYLIKTRGQQVTLSCSPISGHRSVSWYQQTPGQGLQFLFEYFSETQRNKGNFPGRFSGRQFSNSRSEMNVSTLELGDSALYLCASSLAGASSGNTIYFGEGSWLTVV.

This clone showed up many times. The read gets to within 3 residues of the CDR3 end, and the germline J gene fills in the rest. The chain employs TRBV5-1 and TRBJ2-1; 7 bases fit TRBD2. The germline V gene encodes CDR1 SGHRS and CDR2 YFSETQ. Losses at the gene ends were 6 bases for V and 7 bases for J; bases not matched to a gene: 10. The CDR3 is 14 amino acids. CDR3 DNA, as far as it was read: TGCGCCAGCACCGAAAGCGGGACTTTGAATGAG. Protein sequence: CASTESGTLNE. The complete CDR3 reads CASTESGTLNEQFF.

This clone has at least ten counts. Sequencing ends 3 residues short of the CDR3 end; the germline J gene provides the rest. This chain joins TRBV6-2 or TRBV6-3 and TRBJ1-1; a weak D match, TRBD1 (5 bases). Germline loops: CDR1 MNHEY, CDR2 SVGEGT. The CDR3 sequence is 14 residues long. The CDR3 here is CASSYFDRGASAFF. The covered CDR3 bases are TGTGCCAGCAGTTACTTCGACAGAGGGGCTTCT.

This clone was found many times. The CDR3 DNA, read in part, is TGTGCCAGCAGGGTGCGTTCAGGGAACTACGAG. Amino acids: CASRVRSGNYE. The whole CDR3 sequence reads CASRVRSGNYEQYF. The V call is TRBV2, the J call TRBJ2-7, with a tentative D call TRBD1 (5 bases). Read sequence stops 3 residues before the CDR3 end, and the germline J gene provides the missing end. This CDR3 spans 14 amino acids. The germline CDR1 and CDR2 sequences are SNHLY and FYNNEI. Trimming left V 6 bases short and J 3 bases short, with 15 bases between.

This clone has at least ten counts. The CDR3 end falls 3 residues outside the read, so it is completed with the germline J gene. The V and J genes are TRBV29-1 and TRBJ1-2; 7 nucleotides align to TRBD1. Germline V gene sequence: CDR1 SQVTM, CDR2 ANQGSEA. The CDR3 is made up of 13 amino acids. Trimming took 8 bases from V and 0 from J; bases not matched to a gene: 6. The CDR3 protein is CSSRQGANYGYTF. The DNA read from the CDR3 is TGCAGCTCCCGACAGGGAGCTAACTATGGC.

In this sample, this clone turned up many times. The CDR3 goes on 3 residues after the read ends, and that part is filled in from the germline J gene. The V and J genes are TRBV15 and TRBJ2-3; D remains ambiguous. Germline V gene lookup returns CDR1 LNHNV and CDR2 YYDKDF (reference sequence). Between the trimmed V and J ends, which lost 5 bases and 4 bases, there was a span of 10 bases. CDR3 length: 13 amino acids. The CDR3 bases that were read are TGTGCCACCAGCGAAGACAAATCAGATACG. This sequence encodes CATSEDKSDT. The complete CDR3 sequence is CATSEDKSDTQYF.

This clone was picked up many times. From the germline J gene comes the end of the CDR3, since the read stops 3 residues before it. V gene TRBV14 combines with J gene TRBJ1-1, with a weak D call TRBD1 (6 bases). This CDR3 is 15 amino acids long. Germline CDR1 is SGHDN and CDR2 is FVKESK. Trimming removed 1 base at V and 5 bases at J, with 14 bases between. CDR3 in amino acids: CASSQVFVRGTEAFF. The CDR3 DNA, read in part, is TGTGCCAGCAGCCAAGTTTTTGTCAGGGGTACTGAA.

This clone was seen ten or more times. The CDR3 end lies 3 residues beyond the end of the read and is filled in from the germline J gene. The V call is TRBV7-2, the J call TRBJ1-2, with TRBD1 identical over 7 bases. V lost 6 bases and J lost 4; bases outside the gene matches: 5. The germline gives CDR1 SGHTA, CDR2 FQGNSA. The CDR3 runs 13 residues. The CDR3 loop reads CASRRGTVYGYTF. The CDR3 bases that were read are TGTGCCAGCAGAAGAGGGACAGTCTATGGC.

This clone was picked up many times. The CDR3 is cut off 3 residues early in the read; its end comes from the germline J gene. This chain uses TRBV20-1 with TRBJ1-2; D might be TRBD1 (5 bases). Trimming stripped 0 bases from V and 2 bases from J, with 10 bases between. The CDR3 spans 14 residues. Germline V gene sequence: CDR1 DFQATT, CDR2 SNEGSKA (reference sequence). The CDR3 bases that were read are TGCAGTGCTAGAGATCGGAAGGGGAACTATGGC. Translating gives CSARDRKGNYG. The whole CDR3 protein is CSARDRKGNYGYTF.

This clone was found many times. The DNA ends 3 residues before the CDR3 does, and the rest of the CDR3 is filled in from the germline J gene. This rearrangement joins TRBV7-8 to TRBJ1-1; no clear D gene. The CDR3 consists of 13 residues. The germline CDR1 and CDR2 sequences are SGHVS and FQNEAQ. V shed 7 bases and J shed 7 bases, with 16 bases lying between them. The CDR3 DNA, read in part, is TGTGCCAGCACCCACCCGTCCAACTTTGAA. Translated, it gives CASTHPSNFE. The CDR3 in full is CASTHPSNFEAFF.

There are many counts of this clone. The DNA read from the CDR3 is TGTGCCAGTAGTATAAACCCAGGGTCCAACCTCGGCACTGAA. Translation gives CASSINPGSNLGTE. The full CDR3 reads CASSINPGSNLGTEAFF. The chain has TRBV19 and TRBJ1-1; the D gene is possibly TRBD1 (5 bases). Sequencing ends 3 residues short of the CDR3 end; the germline J gene provides the rest. Deletions cut 2 bases from V and 4 bases from J, with 20 bases between. CDR1 LNHDA and CDR2 SQIVND come from the germline V gene (reference sequence). The CDR3 has 17 amino acids.

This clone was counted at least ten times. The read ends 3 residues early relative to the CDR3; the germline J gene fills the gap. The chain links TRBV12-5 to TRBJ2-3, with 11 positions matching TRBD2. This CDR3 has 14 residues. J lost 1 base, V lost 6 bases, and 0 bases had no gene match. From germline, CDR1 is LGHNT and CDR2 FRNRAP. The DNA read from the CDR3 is TGTGCTAGTGGACTAGCGGGGGGCACAGATACG. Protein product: CASGLAGGTDT. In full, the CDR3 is CASGLAGGTDTQYF.